Presented here are 22 T cell receptor beta chains from one specimen sequenced in a study of blood T cell repertoires in COVID-19. Clones were read by immunoSEQ multiplex PCR, and TCRdb kept only the in-frame ones, dropping some. This repertoire shows roughly 290,000 clones, 70% to 90% found once; its top ten account for 3.5% to 4.5%. The specimen sequenced was PBMCs or T cells enriched from blood (not recorded which). These receptors all come from a woman aged 30 to 39 who had recovered from COVID-19.

This chain uses TRBV5-3 with TRBJ2-7; 9 bases are a match to TRBD1. TRBV5-3 is an ORF for which the function is uncertain. Trimming removed 4 bases from V and 9 bases from J; junction bases left unmatched: 8. The CDR3 sequence is 13 residues long. The CDR3 DNA reads TGTGCCAGAAGCGACACTACAGGGGGCAGGCAGTACTTC. Protein: CARSDTTGGRQYF.

The chain joins TRBV25-1 to TRBJ1-6; TRBD1 aligns across 9 bases. With 7 bases clipped from V and 5 bases from J, the junction kept 6 bases outside the gene matches. Per germline, CDR1 MGHDK and CDR2 SYGVNS. This CDR3 is 15 amino acids long. The CDR3 nucleotides are TGTGCCAGCACCGCGGACAGGGGAAATAATTCACCCCTCCACTTT. As protein: CASTADRGNNSPLHF.

The CDR3 DNA reads TGTGCCAGCAGTTTGTTCCCCCCGGACAGCCGAAATGAAAAACTGTTTTTT. It yields the protein CASSLFPPDSRNEKLFF. The gene calls are TRBV28 and TRBJ1-4; the D gene is possibly TRBD1 (6 bases). Germline V lookup: CDR1 MDHEN, CDR2 SYDVKM. This CDR3 contains 17 residues. The germline V and J ends were trimmed by 3 bases and 5 bases, with 19 bases remaining between them.

V is TRBV6-4 and J is TRBJ2-3, with 8 positions matching TRBD1. Germline lookup yields CDR1 MRHNA and CDR2 SNTAGT. There are 14 residues in the CDR3. The V segment lost 5 bases and the J segment 5 bases; nucleotides outside the gene matches: 6. The CDR3 loop is CASSLTGERDTQYF. CDR3 DNA sequence: TGTGCCAGCAGTTTGACAGGGGAGAGAGATACGCAGTATTTT.

This sequence joins TRBV27 and TRBJ2-7; 9 bases agree with TRBD1. The CDR3 runs 17 residues. Germline lookup yields CDR1 MNHEY and CDR2 SMNVEV (reference sequence). V was clipped by 0 bases and J by 7 bases; unmatched bases: 13. CDR3 protein: CASSLSSTTGGWREQYF. CDR3 nucleotides: TGTGCCAGCAGTTTATCGTCCACGACAGGGGGATGGAGGGAGCAGTACTTC.

V usage is TRBV19 and J usage is TRBJ2-2; 7 bases match TRBD2. Germline V gene lookup returns CDR1 LNHDA and CDR2 SQIVND (reference sequence). The junction had 0 bases not matched to a gene; V was cut back by 5 bases and J by 0 bases. The length of the CDR3 is 14 residues. The CDR3 spells CASSGLANTGELFF. The CDR3 DNA sequence: TGTGCCAGTAGTGGACTAGCGAACACCGGGGAGCTGTTTTTT.

This rearrangement joins TRBV5-8 to TRBJ1-2; the D is unclear. CDR3 length equals 13 residues. Germline values: CDR1 SGHTS, CDR2 YDEGEE. V lost 5 bases to trimming and J lost 1 base, with 9 bases between them. The CDR3 is CASRERGNYGYTF. DNA for the CDR3: TGTGCCAGCAGGGAGCGGGGTAACTATGGCTACACCTTC.

The CDR3 DNA reads TGTGCCAGCAGTCCTGGGACTCGGGTTGGGGCCAACGTCCTGACTTTC. Translating gives CASSPGTRVGANVLTF. V usage is TRBV28 and J usage is TRBJ2-6; the D gene is possibly TRBD2 (6 bases). The CDR3 is 16 amino acids. Germline lookup yields CDR1 MDHEN and CDR2 SYDVKM. Trimming left V 5 bases short and J 3 bases short, with 14 bases between.

V gene TRBV12-3 or TRBV12-4 combines with J gene TRBJ2-3; no clear D. The CDR3 extends over 12 amino acids. V shed 5 bases and J shed 4 bases, with 7 bases lying between them. CDR3 in amino acids: CASSPRADTQYF. The CDR3 coding sequence is TGTGCCAGCAGTCCCCGGGCAGATACGCAGTATTTT.

The chain recombines TRBV5-4 with TRBJ2-6, with 7 bases identical to TRBD1. Germline V gives CDR1 SGHNT, CDR2 YYREEE (reference sequence). This CDR3 comprises 14 residues. J gave up 2 bases and V 5 bases, and 1 base lay outside the gene matches. DNA for the CDR3: TGTGCCAGCAGAGGGGGCGCTGGGGCCAACGTCCTGACTTTC. It is translated as CASRGGAGANVLTF.

The chain employs TRBV20-1 and TRBJ2-1; 11 bases match TRBD2. Per germline, CDR1 DFQATT and CDR2 SNEGSKA (reference sequence). This CDR3 has 15 amino acids. The V and J ends lost 3 bases and 6 bases, in that order; junction bases with no gene match: 7. In DNA, the CDR3 is TGCAGTGCTAGTACTAGCGGGAGCAGGGGCAATGAGCAGTTCTTC. Amino acids: CSASTSGSRGNEQFF.

This clone has just a few counts. V usage is TRBV7-9 and J usage is TRBJ1-4; tentative D call: TRBD1 (6 bases). Between the trimmed V and J ends, which lost 6 bases and 2 bases, there was a span of 13 bases. This CDR3 is built from 15 residues. CDR1 is SEHNR and CDR2 is FQNEAQ in the germline V gene (reference sequence). The CDR3 bases are TGTGCCAGCAGTTATGCAGGGGACACTAATGAAAAACTGTTTTTT. This codes for CASSYAGDTNEKLFF. Full variable domain (outside the CDR3, taken from reference TRBV7-9 and TRBJ1-4): DTGVSQNPRHKITKRGQNVTFRCDPISEHNRLYWYRQTLGQGPEFLTYFQNEAQLEKSRLLSDRFSAERPKGSFSTLEIQRTEQGDSAMYLCASSYAGDTNEKLFFGSGTQLSVL.

The chain links TRBV30 to TRBJ1-3; 9 nucleotides match TRBD1. This CDR3 has 14 residues. The ends lost 8 bases at V and 1 base at J; junction bases unmatched: 6. The germline V gene encodes CDR1 GTSNPN and CDR2 SVGIG (reference sequence). In DNA form, the CDR3 reads TGTGCCCCGCCGGGACAGGGATCTGGAAACACCATATATTTT. It encodes CAPPGQGSGNTIYF.

This chain uses TRBV10-1 with TRBJ2-1, with TRBD2 matching over 12 bases. CDR3 size: 16 residues. Per the germline V gene, CDR1 is WNHNN and CDR2 is SYGVQD (reference sequence). Germline trimming cut 0 bases from V and 4 bases from J; bases unmatched to any gene: 1. This CDR3 is CASSESGTSGYNEQFF. The CDR3 DNA is TGCGCCAGCAGTGAGTCTGGGACTAGCGGGTACAATGAGCAGTTCTTC.

The chain employs TRBV30 and TRBJ2-2; perhaps TRBD1 as D (5 bases). Germline CDR1 GTSNPN, CDR2 SVGIG (reference sequence). The CDR3 is made up of 15 amino acids. V was trimmed by 0 bases and J by 5 bases, leaving 13 bases between them. The CDR3 here is CAWSVQARATGELFF. CDR3 nucleotide sequence: TGTGCCTGGAGTGTCCAGGCCAGGGCGACCGGGGAGCTGTTTTTT.

The chain couples TRBV3-1 (or the pseudogene TRBV3-2) to TRBJ2-1; D gene uncertain. Trimming cost V 1 base and J 0 bases, with 7 bases left between them. The CDR3 sequence is 15 residues long. CDR1 is LGHDT and CDR2 is YNNKEL in the germline V gene (reference sequence). CDR3 sequence reads: CASSQALNSYNEQFF. The CDR3 nucleotides are TGTGCCAGCAGCCAAGCTCTAAACTCCTACAATGAGCAGTTCTTC.

The V gene is TRBV18, the J gene TRBJ2-1, with a possible D match to TRBD1 (5 bases). CDR1 is KGHSH, CDR2 LQKENI, per germline. V lost 3 bases and J lost 5, with 11 bases in between. This CDR3 spans 14 amino acids. In DNA form, the CDR3 reads TGTGCCAGCTCACCCAGGGCTAAAGACAATGAGCAGTTCTTC. Translation: CASSPRAKDNEQFF.

About this clone: One base away lies a much larger clone, so this may be a sequencing read error. The same CDR3 is also encoded by other DNA sequences in this sample. The V gene is TRBV28, the J gene TRBJ2-7; 9 bases line up with TRBD1. There are 14 residues in the CDR3. The germline CDR1 and CDR2 sequences are MDHEN and SYDVKM. Trimming at V came to 4 bases and at J to 1 base, leaving 2 bases not matched to a gene. CDR3 sequence reads: CASSSGTGSYEQYF. The CDR3 bases are TGTGCCAGCAGTTCCGGGACAGGGTCCTACGAGCAGTACTTC. Using reference TRBV28 and TRBJ2-7 for the parts outside the CDR3, the full variable domain is DVKVTQSSRYLVKRTGEKVFLECVQDMDHENMFWYRQDPGLGLRLIYFSYDVKMKEKGDIPEGYSVSREKKERFSLILESASTNQTSMYLCASSSGTGSYEQYFGPGTRLTVT.

This chain links TRBV10-3 with TRBJ1-5; no firm D call. The ends were cut back, 0 bases at V and 9 bases at J, with 9 bases in the middle. The CDR3 totals 13 residues. CDR1 and CDR2 from the germline V gene are ENHRY and SYGVKD. The CDR3 DNA is TGTGCCATCAGTGAGTCTTGGTCCGGGCCCCAGCATTTT. Encoded protein: CAISESWSGPQHF.

V is TRBV18 and J is TRBJ1-1, with TRBD1 matching 10 bases. V shed 6 bases and J 6 bases; nucleotides not matched to a gene: 4. Germline CDR1 KGHSH, CDR2 LQKENI. This CDR3 is 13 amino acids long. CDR3 nucleotide sequence: TGTGCCAGCTCCGACAGGGGGCTGGCTGAAGCTTTCTTT. As protein: CASSDRGLAEAFF. Full variable domain (rest looked up from reference TRBV18 and TRBJ1-1): NAGVMQNPRHLVRRRGQEARLRCSPMKGHSHVYWYRQLPEEGLKFMVYLQKENIIDESGMPKERFSAEFPKEGPSILRIQQVVRGDSAAYFCASSDRGLAEAFFGQGTRLTVV.

This chain connects TRBV11-2 to TRBJ2-7, with 7 positions matching TRBD1. Germline V gives CDR1 SGHAT, CDR2 FQNNGV. This CDR3 contains 16 residues. The J segment lost 3 bases and the V segment lost 0 bases, leaving 8 bases of the junction unmatched. CDR3 protein: CASSLDLQGIYYEQYF. In DNA form, the CDR3 reads TGTGCCAGCAGCTTAGATTTACAGGGGATCTACTACGAGCAGTACTTC.

This clone showed up just a few times. The V call is TRBV28, the J call TRBJ1-5, with D perhaps matching TRBD1 (5 bases). The V gene's germline CDR1 is MDHEN and CDR2 SYDVKM. CDR3 length: 12 amino acids. V was trimmed by 4 bases and J by 8 bases, leaving 9 bases between them. The CDR3 region has the DNA TGTGCCAGCAGTTGGGGGGAGAAGCCCCAGCATTTT. Encoded protein: CASSWGEKPQHF.